Following are 29 T cell receptor beta chains from one sample sequenced in a study of T cell responses to AZD1222 COVID-19 vaccine. Some clones are missing from TCRdb's copy, which holds only in-frame ones; the method was immunoSEQ multiplex PCR. The sample has 120,000 or so clones, around 89% seen once. The material sequenced was peripheral blood, taken on day 0 of MenACWY control vaccination. The receptor set was obtained from an adult in good health.

This rearrangement joins TRBV30 to TRBJ2-1; TRBD1 might be the D (5 bases). This CDR3 has 13 amino acids. The V end lost 4 bases, the J end lost 5 bases, and 12 bases lay between the germline ends. Germline V gene lookup returns CDR1 GTSNPN and CDR2 SVGIG (reference sequence). The CDR3 spells CAWNGQANNEQFF. CDR3 coding DNA: TGTGCCTGGAATGGACAAGCAAACAATGAGCAGTTCTTC.

This clone was recorded once. V gene TRBV7-3 combines with J gene TRBJ1-3; D is possibly TRBD1 (6 bases). CDR3 length: 15 amino acids. Germline loops: CDR1 SGHTA, CDR2 FQGTGA. Trimming shortened V by 0 bases and J by 6 bases, and 12 bases separated the two germline ends. CDR3 sequence (DNA): TGTGCCAGCAGCTTAACTCCGGGGGCAGAAAACACCATATATTTT. Translating gives CASSLTPGAENTIYF.

The rearrangement uses TRBV7-9 and TRBJ2-1; TRBD2 matches at 8 bases. The V and J ends lost 6 bases and 8 bases, in that order; junction bases with no gene match: 9. CDR1 and CDR2 from the germline V gene are SEHNR and FQNEAQ (reference sequence). CDR3 length: 14 residues. CDR3 sequence reads: CASSSPGLVDEQFF. CDR3 nucleotide sequence: TGTGCCAGCAGTTCTCCGGGACTAGTCGATGAGCAGTTCTTC. The whole variable domain, filled in from reference TRBV7-9 and TRBJ2-1, reads DTGVSQNPRHKITKRGQNVTFRCDPISEHNRLYWYRQTLGQGPEFLTYFQNEAQLEKSRLLSDRFSAERPKGSFSTLEIQRTEQGDSAMYLCASSSPGLVDEQFFGPGTRLTVL.

The chain links TRBV6-5 to TRBJ2-7; D might be TRBD2 (6 bases). The germline V gene encodes CDR1 MNHEY and CDR2 SVGAGI. V gave up 4 bases and J gave up 0 bases, with 10 bases separating them. The CDR3 extends over 14 amino acids. CDR3 in amino acids: CASSSGDSSYEQYF. CDR3 DNA sequence: TGTGCCAGCAGTTCCGGGGACTCCTCCTACGAGCAGTACTTC.

This chain connects TRBV6-5 to TRBJ1-4, with D possibly TRBD1 on 6 matching bases. The length of the CDR3 is 13 residues. The ends were cut back, 10 bases at V and 5 bases at J, with 14 bases in the middle. CDR1 is MNHEY, CDR2 SVGAGI, per germline. The CDR3, as DNA: TGTGCCACTCCGGGACACATAAATGAAAAACTGTTTTTT. Protein sequence: CATPGHINEKLFF.

The J gene is TRBJ2-5, the V gene TRBV11-3, with 7 bases identical to TRBD1. The CDR3 totals 14 residues. V lost 4 bases, J lost 1 base, and 3 bases stayed unmatched. Germline CDR1 reads SGHNT; CDR2 reads YENEEA. The CDR3, as DNA: TGTGCCAGCAGCTCGGGACAGCCCCAAGAGACCCAGTACTTC. As protein: CASSSGQPQETQYF.

The J gene is TRBJ1-4, the V gene TRBV6-1; the match to TRBD1 covers 7 bases. V was pared by 3 bases and J by 4 bases, with 5 bases of the junction left unmatched. This CDR3 spans 15 amino acids. Germline V gene data show CDR1 as MNHNS and CDR2 as SASEGT. The CDR3 DNA follows: TGTGCCAGCAGTGACCGGGACAGAAATAATGAAAAACTGTTTTTT. This encodes CASSDRDRNNEKLFF.

The V gene is TRBV27, the J gene TRBJ2-3, with D possibly matching TRBD1 (6 bases). Germline CDR1 MNHEY, CDR2 SMNVEV (reference sequence). There are 16 residues in the CDR3. With 0 bases removed from V and 1 base from J, the gap between germline ends came to 11 bases. The CDR3 sequence is CASSLSPGAGTDTQYF. In DNA, the CDR3 is TGTGCCAGCAGTTTATCCCCAGGGGCGGGCACAGATACGCAGTATTTT.

The chain recombines TRBV7-8 with TRBJ2-4, with a possible D match to TRBD2 (6 bases). Trimming removed 4 bases at V and 0 bases at J, with 19 bases between. From germline, CDR1 is SGHVS and CDR2 FQNEAQ. The CDR3 consists of 18 residues. CDR3 bases: TGTGCCAGCAGCTCGTCGTCAGACCTAGCGTTAGCCAAAAACATTCAGTACTTC. It codes for CASSSSSDLALAKNIQYF.

This clone was detected only once. The chain is built from TRBV12-3 or TRBV12-4 and TRBJ1-1, with TRBD1 matching over 8 bases. The V gene end was trimmed by 5 bases and the J gene end by 10 bases; junction bases not matched to a gene: 6. The CDR3 spans 12 residues. The CDR3 spells CASSGMTGAAFF. DNA of the CDR3: TGTGCCAGCAGTGGGATGACAGGGGCAGCTTTCTTT.

The chain has TRBV9 and TRBJ2-2; D may be TRBD1 (6 bases). There are 20 residues in the CDR3. Germline loops: CDR1 SGDLS, CDR2 YYNGEE. With 0 bases removed from V and 5 bases from J, the gap between germline ends came to 26 bases. CDR3 residues: CASSVVSGVRPFLPTGELFF. The CDR3 DNA reads as TGTGCCAGCAGCGTAGTTTCAGGGGTTAGACCTTTTTTACCGACCGGGGAGCTGTTTTTT.

The chain is built from TRBV15 and TRBJ1-1; maybe TRBD1 (6 bases). The CDR3 consists of 15 residues. Germline CDR1 and CDR2: LNHNV and YYDKDF (reference sequence). V gave up 2 bases and J gave up 4 bases, with 14 bases separating them. DNA for the CDR3: TGTGCCACCAGCAGACCACAGGGATGGGCCACTGAAGCTTTCTTT. Translating it yields CATSRPQGWATEAFF.

This clone was detected only once. The rearrangement uses TRBV30 and TRBJ1-6; maybe TRBD1 (5 bases). Deletions cut 3 bases from V and 11 bases from J, with 8 bases between. CDR1 is GTSNPN and CDR2 is SVGIG in the germline V gene (reference sequence). This CDR3 has 11 amino acids. The CDR3 region has the DNA TGTGCCTGGAGCAAAGGGGCACCCCTCCACTTT. Translation: CAWSKGAPLHF.

The chain couples TRBV27 to TRBJ2-7; maybe TRBD1 (6 bases). Trimming took 3 bases from V and 2 from J, leaving 11 bases between them. This CDR3 comprises 14 residues. Germline V CDR1 and CDR2: MNHEY, SMNVEV (reference sequence). CDR3 amino acids: CASSLSRGPYEQYF. The CDR3 DNA sequence: TGTGCCAGCAGTTTGAGCAGGGGTCCCTACGAGCAGTACTTC.

The chain couples TRBV28 to TRBJ2-3; 8 bases align to TRBD2. Germline lookup yields CDR1 MDHEN and CDR2 SYDVKM. This CDR3 region has 18 residues. With V trimmed by 2 bases and J by 3 bases, 13 bases remained unmatched. This CDR3 reads CASSLRALVAGFTDTQYF. In DNA, the CDR3 is TGTGCCAGCAGTTTAAGGGCCTTGGTAGCGGGATTTACAGATACGCAGTATTTT.

The chain joins TRBV4-1 to TRBJ2-1; D unclear. Trimming left V 0 bases short and J 11 bases short, with 8 bases between. The CDR3 loop spans 12 amino acids. CDR1 and CDR2 from the germline V gene are MGHRA and YSYEKL. For the CDR3, the DNA is TGCGCCAGCAGCCAAGATCTAAGGAAGCAGTTCTTC. It is translated as CASSQDLRKQFF.

The CDR3 loop is CASRGQGVSYEQYF. DNA of the CDR3: TGTGCCAGCAGGGGACAGGGCGTCTCCTACGAGCAGTACTTC. The chain couples TRBV27 to TRBJ2-7; 9 bases fit TRBD1. This CDR3 is built from 14 residues. The V gene's germline CDR1 is MNHEY and CDR2 SMNVEV (reference sequence). Trimming cost V 6 bases and J 0 bases; bases outside gene matches: 3.

The chain employs TRBV18 and TRBJ2-7, with a weak D call TRBD2 (6 bases). V was shortened by 3 bases and J by 1 base, with 16 bases between the two germline ends. The CDR3 sequence is 16 residues long. Germline V CDR1 and CDR2: KGHSH, LQKENI. The CDR3 here is CASSPRVQTSSYEQYF. For the CDR3, the DNA is TGTGCCAGCTCACCTCGAGTCCAGACTAGTTCCTACGAGCAGTACTTC.

This chain joins TRBV10-3 and TRBJ1-2, with D maybe TRBD1 (5 bases). In germline, CDR1 is ENHRY, CDR2 SYGVKD. The germline V and J ends were trimmed by 0 bases and 2 bases, with 7 bases remaining between them. The CDR3 runs to 14 residues. CDR3 sequence reads: CAISESNRNYGYTF. The DNA of the CDR3 is TGTGCCATCAGTGAGTCCAACAGGAACTATGGCTACACCTTC.

This sequence joins TRBV30 and TRBJ2-1; D is possibly TRBD2 (5 bases). The CDR3 consists of 18 residues. Trimming shortened V by 1 base and J by 4 bases, and 23 bases separated the two germline ends. Germline V CDR1 and CDR2: GTSNPN, SVGIG (reference sequence). For the CDR3, the DNA is TGTGCCTGGAGTGCCCTAAACCCCCGACAAACTAGGTACAATGAGCAGTTCTTC. Its translation: CAWSALNPRQTRYNEQFF.

The V and J genes are TRBV6-4 and TRBJ2-7, with D possibly matching TRBD2 (6 bases). The CDR3 runs 15 residues. The germline gives CDR1 MRHNA, CDR2 SNTAGT. V lost 6 bases and J 3 bases, leaving 18 bases between the germline ends. CDR3 amino acids: CASRRPLGRHYEQYF. The CDR3 nucleotides are TGTGCCAGCAGGCGCCCTTTAGGGAGGCACTACGAGCAGTACTTC.

The chain carries TRBV7-9 and TRBJ2-7; D call uncertain. The V and J ends lost 2 bases and 4 bases respectively, with 21 bases between them. CDR1 and CDR2 (germline): SEHNR, FQNEAQ (reference sequence). This CDR3 region has 17 residues. The CDR3 loop reads CASSLFLSSVSEYEQYF. The CDR3 DNA is TGTGCCAGCAGCTTATTCCTCTCGAGTGTATCGGAATACGAGCAGTACTTC.

Only one count was recorded for this clone. The chain combines TRBV12-3 or TRBV12-4 with TRBJ2-1, with unresolved D. V was trimmed by 5 bases and J by 4 bases, leaving 9 bases between them. The CDR3 loop spans 13 amino acids. The DNA of the CDR3 is TGTGCCAGCAGTCGGACGGATTACAATGAGCAGTTCTTC. Its protein is CASSRTDYNEQFF.

This chain joins TRBV24-1 and TRBJ2-1; 9 bases line up with TRBD1. Germline V gene sequence: CDR1 KGHDR, CDR2 SFDVKD. After removal of 2 bases from V and 5 bases from J, the junction contained 3 bases not matched to a gene. CDR3 length: 15 amino acids. CDR3 in amino acids: CATSDWTGVDNEQFF. The CDR3, as DNA: TGTGCCACCAGTGATTGGACAGGGGTGGACAATGAGCAGTTCTTC.

This rearrangement joins TRBV10-3 to TRBJ2-1; D call uncertain. CDR3 length: 12 residues. Per germline, CDR1 ENHRY and CDR2 SYGVKD. Trimming shortened V by 6 bases and J by 9 bases, and 12 bases separated the two germline ends. The CDR3 sequence is CAIRDPGGEQFF. The DNA of the CDR3 is TGTGCCATCAGAGACCCGGGCGGTGAGCAGTTCTTC.

The V call is TRBV11-3, the J call TRBJ2-3, with D hard to call. Between the trimmed V and J ends, which lost 5 bases and 2 bases, there was a span of 11 bases. This CDR3 contains 14 residues. The germline gives CDR1 SGHNT, CDR2 YENEEA. The CDR3 nucleotides are TGTGCCAGCAGCCCAGCTAGGGCCACAGATACGCAGTATTTT. Protein product: CASSPARATDTQYF.

The chain couples TRBV3-1 (or the pseudogene TRBV3-2) to TRBJ1-1, with D tentatively TRBD1 (5 bases). Deletions cut 3 bases from V and 4 bases from J, with 15 bases between. CDR1 LGHDT and CDR2 YNNKEL come from the germline V gene (reference sequence). The CDR3 runs 15 residues. CDR3 sequence (DNA): TGTGCCAGCAGCCACCGGACAATACGGAGCACTGAAGCTTTCTTT. It specifies CASSHRTIRSTEAFF.

V is TRBV7-2 and J is TRBJ2-3; D may be TRBD1 (6 bases). V was trimmed by 6 bases and J by 1 base, leaving 14 bases between them. The V gene's germline CDR1 is SGHTA and CDR2 FQGNSA. The CDR3 runs 15 residues. CDR3 in DNA: TGTGCCAGCAGAGACAACAGGGATGGCACAGATACGCAGTATTTT. Protein: CASRDNRDGTDTQYF.

This clone was found once. CDR3 DNA sequence: TGCAGTGCTAGTGGGCAGGGGAAGTACAATGAGCAGTTCTTC. Protein product: CSASGQGKYNEQFF. The V call is TRBV20-1, the J call TRBJ2-1; maybe TRBD1 (6 bases). The germline V gene encodes CDR1 DFQATT and CDR2 SNEGSKA (reference sequence). CDR3 length: 14 residues. Trimming took off 3 bases at V and 4 bases at J, with 13 bases between the two ends.